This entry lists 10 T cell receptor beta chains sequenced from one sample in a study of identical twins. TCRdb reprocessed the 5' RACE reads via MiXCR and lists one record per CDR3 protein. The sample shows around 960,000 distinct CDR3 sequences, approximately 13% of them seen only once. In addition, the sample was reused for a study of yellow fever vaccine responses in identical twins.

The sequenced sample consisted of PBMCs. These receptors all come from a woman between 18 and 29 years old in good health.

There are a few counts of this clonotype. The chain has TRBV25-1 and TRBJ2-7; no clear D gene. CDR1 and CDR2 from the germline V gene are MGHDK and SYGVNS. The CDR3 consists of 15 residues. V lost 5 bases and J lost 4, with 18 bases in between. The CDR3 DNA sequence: TGTGCCAGCAGTCCCCGGTCGTTCTACGGGTACGAGCAGTACTTC. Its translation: CASSPRSFYGYEQYF.

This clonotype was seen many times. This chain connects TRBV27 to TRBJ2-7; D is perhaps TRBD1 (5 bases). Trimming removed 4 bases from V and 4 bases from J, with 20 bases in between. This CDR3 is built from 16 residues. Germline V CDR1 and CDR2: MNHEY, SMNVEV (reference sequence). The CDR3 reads CASSSSRDSYSYEQYF. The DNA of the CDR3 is TGTGCCAGCAGTTCCTCCCGAGACAGCTACTCTTACGAGCAGTACTTC.

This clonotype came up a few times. For the CDR3, the DNA is TGTGCCAGCAGTCCAAGCGGGGGGGTAAGCACAGATACGCAGTATTTT. Translation gives CASSPSGGVSTDTQYF. The gene calls are TRBV6-1 and TRBJ2-3; 10 bases agree with TRBD2. The CDR3 totals 16 residues. Looked up from germline, CDR1 is MNHNS and CDR2 is SASEGT. J lost 0 bases, V lost 5 bases, and 5 bases had no gene match.

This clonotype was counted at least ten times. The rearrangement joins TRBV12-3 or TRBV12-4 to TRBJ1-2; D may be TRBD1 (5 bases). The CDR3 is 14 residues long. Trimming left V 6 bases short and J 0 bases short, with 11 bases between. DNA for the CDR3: TGTGCCAGCAGCGGGACGGCCGCTAACTATGGCTACACCTTC. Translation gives CASSGTAANYGYTF.

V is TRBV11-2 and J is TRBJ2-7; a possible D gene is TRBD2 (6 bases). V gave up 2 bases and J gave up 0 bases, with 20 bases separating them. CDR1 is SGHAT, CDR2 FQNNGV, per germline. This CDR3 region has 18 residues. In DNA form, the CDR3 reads TGTGCCAGCAGCTTAACAGGAGGGTCTAGCCGGAGCTCCTACGAGCAGTACTTC. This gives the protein CASSLTGGSSRSSYEQYF.

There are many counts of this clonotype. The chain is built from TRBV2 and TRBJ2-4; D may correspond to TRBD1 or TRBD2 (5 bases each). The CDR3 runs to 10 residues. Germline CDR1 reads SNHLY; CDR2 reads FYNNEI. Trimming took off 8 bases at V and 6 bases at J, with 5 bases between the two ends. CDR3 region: CASGGNIQYF. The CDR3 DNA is TGTGCCAGCGGGGGAAACATTCAGTACTTC.

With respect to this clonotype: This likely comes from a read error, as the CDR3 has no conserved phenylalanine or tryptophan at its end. CDR3 residues: CASSQRGAGIGEQFL. The CDR3 nucleotides read TGTGCCAGCAGCCAAAGGGGGGCCGGCATCGGTGAGCAGTTCCTC. The chain recombines TRBV4-2 with TRBJ2-1; the D call may be TRBD1 or TRBD2 (6 bases each). Trimming cost V 2 bases and J 9 bases, with 17 bases left between them. Germline V gives CDR1 LGHNA, CDR2 YNFKEQ. The CDR3 is made up of 15 amino acids.

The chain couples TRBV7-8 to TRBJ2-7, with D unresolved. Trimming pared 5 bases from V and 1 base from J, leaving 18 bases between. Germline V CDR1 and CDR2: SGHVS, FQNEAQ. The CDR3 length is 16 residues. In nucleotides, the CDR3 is TGTGCCAGCAGCCCCGCCAGTATCCCTGCGTCCTACGAGCAGTACTTC. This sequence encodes CASSPASIPASYEQYF.

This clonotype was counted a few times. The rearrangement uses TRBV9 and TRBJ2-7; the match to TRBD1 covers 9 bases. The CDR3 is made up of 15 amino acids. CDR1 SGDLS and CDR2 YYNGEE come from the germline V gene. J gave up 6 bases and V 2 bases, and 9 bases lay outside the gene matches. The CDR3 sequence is CASSVGGTGFSEQYF. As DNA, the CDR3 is TGTGCCAGCAGCGTGGGTGGGACAGGGTTTTCCGAGCAGTACTTC.

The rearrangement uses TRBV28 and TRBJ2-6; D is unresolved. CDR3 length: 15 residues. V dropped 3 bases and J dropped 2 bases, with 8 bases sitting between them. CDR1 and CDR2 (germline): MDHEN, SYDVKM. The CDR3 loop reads CASSFDFPGANVLTF. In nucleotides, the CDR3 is TGTGCCAGCAGTTTTGATTTCCCTGGGGCCAACGTCCTGACTTTC.